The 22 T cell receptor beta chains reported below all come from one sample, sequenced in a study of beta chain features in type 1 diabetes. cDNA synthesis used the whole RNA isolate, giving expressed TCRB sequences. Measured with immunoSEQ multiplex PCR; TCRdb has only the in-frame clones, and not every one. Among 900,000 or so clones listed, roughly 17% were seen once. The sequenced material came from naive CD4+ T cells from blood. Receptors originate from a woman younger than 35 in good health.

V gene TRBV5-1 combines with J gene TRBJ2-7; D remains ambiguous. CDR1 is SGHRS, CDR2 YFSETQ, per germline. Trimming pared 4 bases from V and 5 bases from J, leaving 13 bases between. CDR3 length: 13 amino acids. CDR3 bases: TGCGCCAGCAGCCAACCTCCAAGACACGAGCAGTACTTC. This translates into CASSQPPRHEQYF.

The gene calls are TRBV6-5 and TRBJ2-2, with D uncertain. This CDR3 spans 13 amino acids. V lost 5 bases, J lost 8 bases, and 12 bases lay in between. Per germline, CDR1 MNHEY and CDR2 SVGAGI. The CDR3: CASSLGLLGELFF. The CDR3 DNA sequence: TGTGCCAGCAGTCTGGGCCTTCTAGGGGAGCTGTTTTTT.

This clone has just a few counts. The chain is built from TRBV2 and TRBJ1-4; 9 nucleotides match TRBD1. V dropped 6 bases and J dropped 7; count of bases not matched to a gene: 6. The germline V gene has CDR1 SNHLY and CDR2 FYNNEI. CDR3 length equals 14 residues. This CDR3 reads CASSRDRVREKLFF. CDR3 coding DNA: TGTGCCAGCAGCCGGGACAGGGTTCGTGAAAAACTGTTTTTT.

This chain's CDR3 is CASNTGSTNEKLFF. The DNA for the CDR3 is TGTGCCAGCAACACAGGGTCAACTAATGAAAAACTGTTTTTT. The rearrangement uses TRBV7-9 and TRBJ1-4; possibly TRBD1 for D (6 bases). Germline V gene data show CDR1 as SEHNR and CDR2 as FQNEAQ (reference sequence). The CDR3 has 14 residues. The ends were cut back, 7 bases at V and 0 bases at J, with 9 bases in the middle. The full variable domain, completed using reference TRBV7-9 and TRBJ1-4, is DTGVSQNPRHKITKRGQNVTFRCDPISEHNRLYWYRQTLGQGPEFLTYFQNEAQLEKSRLLSDRFSAERPKGSFSTLEIQRTEQGDSAMYLCASNTGSTNEKLFFGSGTQLSVL.

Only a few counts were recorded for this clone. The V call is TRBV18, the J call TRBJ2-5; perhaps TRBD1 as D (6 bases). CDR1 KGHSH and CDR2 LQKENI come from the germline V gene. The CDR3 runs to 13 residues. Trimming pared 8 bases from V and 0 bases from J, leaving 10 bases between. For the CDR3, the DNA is TGTGCCAGCCGTTGGACAGACCAAGAGACCCAGTACTTC. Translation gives CASRWTDQETQYF.

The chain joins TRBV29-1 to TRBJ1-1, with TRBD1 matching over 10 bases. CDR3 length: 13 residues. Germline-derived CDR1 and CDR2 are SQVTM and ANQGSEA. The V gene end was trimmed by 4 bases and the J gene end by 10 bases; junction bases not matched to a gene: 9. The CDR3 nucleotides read TGCAGCGTTGGGTCCTGGGACAGGGGATCAGCTTTCTTT. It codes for CSVGSWDRGSAFF. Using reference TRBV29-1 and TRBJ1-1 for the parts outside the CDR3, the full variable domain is SAVISQKPSRDICQRGTSLTIQCQVDSQVTMMFWYRQQPGQSLTLIATANQGSEATYESGFVIDKFPISRPNLTFSTLTVSNMSPEDSSIYLCSVGSWDRGSAFFGQGTRLTVV.

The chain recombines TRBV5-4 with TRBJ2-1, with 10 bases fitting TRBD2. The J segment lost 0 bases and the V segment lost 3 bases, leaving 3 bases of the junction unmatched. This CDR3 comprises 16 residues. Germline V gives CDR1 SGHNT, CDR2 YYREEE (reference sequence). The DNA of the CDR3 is TGTGCCAGCAGCTCCTTAGCGGGAGGCTCCTACAATGAGCAGTTCTTC. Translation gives CASSSLAGGSYNEQFF.

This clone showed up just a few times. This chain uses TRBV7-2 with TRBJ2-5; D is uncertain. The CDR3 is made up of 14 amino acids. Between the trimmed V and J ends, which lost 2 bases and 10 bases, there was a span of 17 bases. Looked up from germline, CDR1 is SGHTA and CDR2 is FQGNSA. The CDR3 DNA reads TGTGCCAGCAGCTTACCCCGGCTCGATTCGGTCCAGTACTTC. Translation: CASSLPRLDSVQYF.

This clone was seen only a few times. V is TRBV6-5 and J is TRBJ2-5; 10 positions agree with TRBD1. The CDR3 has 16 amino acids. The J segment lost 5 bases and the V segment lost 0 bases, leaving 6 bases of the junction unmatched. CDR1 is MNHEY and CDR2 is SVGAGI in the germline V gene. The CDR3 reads CASSYSGQGSWETQYF. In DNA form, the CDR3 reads TGTGCCAGCAGTTACTCGGGACAGGGGAGTTGGGAGACCCAGTACTTC.

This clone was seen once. The CDR3 sequence is CASSLWRGGQETQYF. The CDR3 DNA follows: TGTGCCAGCAGCTTATGGCGGGGTGGTCAAGAGACCCAGTACTTC. The rearrangement joins TRBV11-2 to TRBJ2-5; D might be TRBD2 (6 bases). The CDR3 runs 15 residues. The V and J ends lost 2 bases and 2 bases respectively, with 12 bases between them. Germline loops: CDR1 SGHAT, CDR2 FQNNGV.

Here the CDR3 DNA reads TGTGCCACCAGCAGTTTGACAGGTGCCTTCTACGAGCAGTACTTC. Encoded protein: CATSSLTGAFYEQYF. V gene TRBV15 combines with J gene TRBJ2-7, with D perhaps matching TRBD1 (6 bases). The V gene lost 3 bases and the J gene lost 3 bases, with 15 bases spanning the gap. The CDR3 has 15 residues. The V gene's germline CDR1 is LNHNV and CDR2 YYDKDF (reference sequence).

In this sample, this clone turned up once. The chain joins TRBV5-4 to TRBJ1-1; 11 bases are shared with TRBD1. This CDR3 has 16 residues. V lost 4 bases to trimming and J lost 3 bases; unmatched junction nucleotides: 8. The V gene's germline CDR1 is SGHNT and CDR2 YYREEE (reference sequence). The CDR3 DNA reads TGTGCCAGCAGCCGCCGGACAGGGGGCAAGGACACTGAAGCTTTCTTT. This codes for CASSRRTGGKDTEAFF.

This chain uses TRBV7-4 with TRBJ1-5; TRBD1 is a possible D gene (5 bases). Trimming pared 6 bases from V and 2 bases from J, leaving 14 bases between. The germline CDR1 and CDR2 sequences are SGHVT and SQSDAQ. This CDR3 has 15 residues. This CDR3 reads CASSSQEEGNQPQHF. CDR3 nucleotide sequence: TGTGCCAGCAGTTCACAGGAGGAGGGCAATCAGCCCCAGCATTTT.

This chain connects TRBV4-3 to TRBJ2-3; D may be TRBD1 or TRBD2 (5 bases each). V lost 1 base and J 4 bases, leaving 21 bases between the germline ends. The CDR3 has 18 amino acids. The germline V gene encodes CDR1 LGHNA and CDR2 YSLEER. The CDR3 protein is CASSQGAPVGPIADTQYF. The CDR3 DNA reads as TGCGCCAGCAGCCAAGGTGCCCCCGTGGGACCAATCGCAGATACGCAGTATTTT.

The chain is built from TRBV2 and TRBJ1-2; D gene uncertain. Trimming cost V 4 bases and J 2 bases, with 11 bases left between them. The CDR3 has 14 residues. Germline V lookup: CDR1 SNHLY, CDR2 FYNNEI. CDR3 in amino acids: CASSVAGQNYGYTF. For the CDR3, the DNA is TGTGCCAGCAGTGTAGCCGGCCAGAACTATGGCTACACCTTC.

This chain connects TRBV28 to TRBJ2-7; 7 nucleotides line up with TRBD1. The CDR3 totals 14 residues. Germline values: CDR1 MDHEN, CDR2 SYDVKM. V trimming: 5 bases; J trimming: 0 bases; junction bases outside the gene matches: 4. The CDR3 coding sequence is TGTGCCAGCAGTAACAGGGGAAGCTCCTACGAGCAGTACTTC. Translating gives CASSNRGSSYEQYF.

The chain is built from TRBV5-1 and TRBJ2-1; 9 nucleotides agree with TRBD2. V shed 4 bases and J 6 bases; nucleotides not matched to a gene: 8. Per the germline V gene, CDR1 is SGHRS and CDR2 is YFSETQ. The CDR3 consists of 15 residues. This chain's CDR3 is CASSPGTSSSNEQFF. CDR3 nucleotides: TGCGCCAGCAGCCCCGGGACTAGCAGTAGCAATGAGCAGTTCTTC.

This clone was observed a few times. This CDR3 reads CASSRYRDRSTDTQYF. For the CDR3, the DNA is TGTGCCAGCAGCAGGTACCGGGACCGAAGCACAGATACGCAGTATTTT. V gene TRBV5-4 combines with J gene TRBJ2-3; D is tentatively TRBD1 or TRBD2 (5 bases each). Germline V gene lookup returns CDR1 SGHNT and CDR2 YYREEE (reference sequence). CDR3 length equals 16 residues. Deletions cut 4 bases from V and 0 bases from J, with 15 bases between. Using reference TRBV5-4 and TRBJ2-3 for the parts outside the CDR3, the full variable domain is ETGVTQSPTHLIKTRGQQVTLRCSSQSGHNTVSWYQQALGQGPQFIFQYYREEENGRGNFPPRFSGLQFPNYSSELNVNALELDDSALYLCASSRYRDRSTDTQYFGPGTRLTVL.

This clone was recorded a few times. The CDR3 nucleotides are TGTGCCAGCACCTACGTACGATACGAGCAGTACTTC. Amino acids: CASTYVRYEQYF. The chain uses TRBV2 and TRBJ2-7; D unresolved. The length of the CDR3 is 12 residues. Germline V gene lookup returns CDR1 SNHLY and CDR2 FYNNEI. Trimming stripped 7 bases from V and 4 bases from J, with 11 bases between.

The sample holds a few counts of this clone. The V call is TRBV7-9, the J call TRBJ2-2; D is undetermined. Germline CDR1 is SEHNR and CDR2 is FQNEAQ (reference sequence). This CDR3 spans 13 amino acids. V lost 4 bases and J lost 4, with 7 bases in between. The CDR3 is CASSSTATGELFF. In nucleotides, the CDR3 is TGTGCCAGCAGCTCAACAGCCACCGGGGAGCTGTTTTTT. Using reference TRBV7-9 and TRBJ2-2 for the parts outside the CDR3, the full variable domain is DTGVSQNPRHKITKRGQNVTFRCDPISEHNRLYWYRQTLGQGPEFLTYFQNEAQLEKSRLLSDRFSAERPKGSFSTLEIQRTEQGDSAMYLCASSSTATGELFFGEGSRLTVL.

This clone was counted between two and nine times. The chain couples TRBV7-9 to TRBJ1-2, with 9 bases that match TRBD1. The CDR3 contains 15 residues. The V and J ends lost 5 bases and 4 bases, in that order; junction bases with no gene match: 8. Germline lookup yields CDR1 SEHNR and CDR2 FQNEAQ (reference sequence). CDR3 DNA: TGTGCCAGCAGCCAGGGGACAGGGAGGGTCTATGGCTACACCTTC. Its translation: CASSQGTGRVYGYTF. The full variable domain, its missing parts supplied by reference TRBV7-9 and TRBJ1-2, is DTGVSQNPRHKITKRGQNVTFRCDPISEHNRLYWYRQTLGQGPEFLTYFQNEAQLEKSRLLSDRFSAERPKGSFSTLEIQRTEQGDSAMYLCASSQGTGRVYGYTFGSGTRLTVV.

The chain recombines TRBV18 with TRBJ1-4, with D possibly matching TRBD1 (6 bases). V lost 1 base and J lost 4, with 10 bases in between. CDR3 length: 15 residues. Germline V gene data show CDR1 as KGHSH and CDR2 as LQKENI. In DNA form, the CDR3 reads TGTGCCAGCTCACCACAATCAGGGGATAATGAAAAACTGTTTTTT. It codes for CASSPQSGDNEKLFF.